This T cell receptor beta chain was recorded in a study of CD8 T cells in ankylosing spondylitis. In making TCR beta libraries, quantitative 5'-RACE with molecular barcodes was used. TCRdb re-derived calls from the 5' RACE reads in MiXCR, one entry per CDR3 protein. Of fewer than 450,000 distinct CDR3 sequences listed, about 15% were seen once; the top ten hold 0.85% to 1.3%. This clonotype was found a few times. Its antigen is not identified. V gave up 5 bases and J gave up 7 bases; unmatched junction bases: 4. CDR1 and CDR2 from the germline V gene are SEHNR and FQNEAQ (reference sequence). CDR3 length: 13 residues. Regarding the study as a whole: Researchers reportedly found disease-linked clones significantly enriched in matched ankylosing spondylitis synovial fluid. In reactive arthritis synovial fluid and blood, some motif variants had been reported before. Several highly homologous variants made up a TCR beta motif that seemed to typify ankylosing spondylitis blood.

The source material was blood, either unsorted or a sorted T cell fraction (not recorded which). This TCR was recovered from a male donor with ankylosing spondylitis. The rearrangement uses TRBV7-9 and TRBJ2-3, with 9 bases lining up with TRBD2. The CDR3 DNA reads TGTGCCAGCAGCGCAGGACTAGCGTATACGCAGTATTTT. Protein: CASSAGLAYTQYF. The entire variable domain, with the rest obtained from reference TRBV7-9 and TRBJ2-3, is as follows: DTGVSQNPRHKITKRGQNVTFRCDPISEHNRLYWYRQTLGQGPEFLTYFQNEAQLEKSRLLSDRFSAERPKGSFSTLEIQRTEQGDSAMYLCASSAGLAYTQYFGPGTRLTVL.